This T cell receptor (beta chain) comes out of a study of blood T cell repertoires in COVID-19. This clone was observed a few times. Trimming took off 4 bases at V and 3 bases at J, with 9 bases between the two ends. CDR3 length: 13 residues. In the original workflow: Reference gene primer amplification gave nucleated cell count estimates. Only in-frame clones appear in the TCRdb table, and some are missing; sequencing was by immunoSEQ multiplex PCR. The V and J calls and the clone size are those of that table, but D and trimming were determined from the DNA. In the table there are 200,000 to 250,000 clones, around nine tenths of which are singletons.

The sequenced sample consisted of peripheral blood. V gene TRBV12-3 or TRBV12-4 combines with J gene TRBJ1-2; D not certain. This sequence was found in a woman between 65 and 79 years old with active or convalescent COVID-19. The CDR3 region is CASSSGGDYGYTF. DNA of the CDR3: TGTGCCAGCAGTTCAGGTGGCGACTATGGCTACACCTTC.